The rows below give T cell receptor beta chains drawn from one sample of a study of T cell responses to AZD1222 COVID-19 vaccine. Using immunoSEQ multiplex PCR, the repertoire was profiled, and TCRdb retains in-frame clones only, with some absent. Among tens of thousands of clones listed, roughly 87% were seen once. Specimen: peripheral blood, collected on day 0 of AZD1222 vaccination. Receptor source: an adult in good health. Each CDR3 is given with its conserved first and last residue. D genes are given only for firm matches. Clone sizes are given selectively: once, few, many, or a class where the clone is expanded.

d_call,j_call,cdr3_length,clone_size,v_call,cdr3_aa,cdr3_nt
-,TRBJ1-6,16,-,TRBV5-4,CASSSRIGGSNSPLHF,TGTGCCAGCAGCTCCCGAATTGGGGGATCTAATTCACCCCTCCACTTT
-,TRBJ2-2,14,-,TRBV4-1,CASSLGRHTGELFF,TGCGCCAGCAGCCTAGGAAGACACACCGGGGAGCTGTTTTTT
TRBD1,TRBJ1-4,14,-,TRBV5-1,CASSLGDTGTGVFF,TGCGCCAGCAGCTTGGGGGACACCGGGACAGGGGTGTTTTTT
TRBD2,TRBJ2-3,18,-,TRBV15,CATSRDLASGAITDTQYF,TGTGCCACCAGCAGAGATCTGGCGAGCGGGGCGATCACAGATACGCAGTATTTT
TRBD1,TRBJ1-1,15,-,TRBV7-2,CASSLESLGQGRAFF,TGTGCCAGCAGCTTAGAGTCCCTAGGACAGGGGCGAGCTTTCTTT
TRBD1,TRBJ1-2,14,-,TRBV9,CASSAGQGDYGYTF,TGTGCCAGCAGCGCCGGACAGGGGGACTATGGCTACACCTTC
-,TRBJ2-2,13,few,TRBV24-1,CATSALTTGELFF,TGTGCCACCAGTGCCCTGACCACCGGGGAGCTGTTTTTT
-,TRBJ1-6,14,-,TRBV9,CASSTRQENSPLHF,TGTGCCAGCAGCACCCGACAGGAGAATTCACCCCTCCACTTT
-,TRBJ2-3,13,-,TRBV11-2,CASSLVETDTQYF,TGTGCCAGCAGCTTAGTCGAGACAGATACGCAGTATTTT
TRBD1,TRBJ1-6,18,once,TRBV9,CASSLRDRASSYNSPLHF,TGTGCCAGCAGCCTCCGGGACAGGGCGAGCTCCTATAATTCACCCCTCCACTTT
-,TRBJ2-2,17,few,TRBV5-8,CASSLGWGSANTGELFF,TGTGCCAGCAGCTTGGGATGGGGTAGCGCGAACACCGGGGAGCTGTTTTTT
-,TRBJ1-5,15,-,TRBV3-1/TRBV3-2,CASSRGWESGQPQHF,TGTGCCAGCAGCCGAGGGTGGGAAAGCGGGCAGCCCCAGCATTTT
-,TRBJ1-6,14,-,TRBV19,CASSSPGAISPLHF,TGTGCCAGTAGTTCGCCGGGGGCCATTTCACCCCTCCACTTT
TRBD1,TRBJ1-2,15,-,TRBV5-1,CASSSGQGGDYGYTF,TGCGCCAGCAGCTCGGGACAGGGAGGGGACTATGGCTACACCTTC
-,TRBJ1-2,14,-,TRBV9,CASSVGHSNYGYTF,TGTGCCAGCAGCGTAGGACATTCTAACTATGGCTACACCTTC
-,TRBJ1-5,12,-,TRBV30,CAWTAAGQPQHF,TGTGCCTGGACAGCGGCGGGTCAGCCCCAGCATTTT
-,TRBJ2-7,12,-,TRBV11-2,CASSPDSYEQYF,TGTGCCAGCAGCCCAGACTCCTACGAGCAGTACTTC
-,TRBJ2-1,13,-,TRBV7-9,CASSLALTEEQFF,TGTGCCAGCAGCTTAGCTTTGACAGAGGAGCAGTTCTTC
TRBD1,TRBJ1-1,13,-,TRBV10-3,CAINTGVNTEAFF,TGTGCCATCAACACAGGGGTAAACACTGAAGCTTTCTTT
-,TRBJ1-1,12,-,TRBV12-3/TRBV12-4,CASSLRDTEAFF,TGTGCCAGCAGTCTCCGAGACACTGAAGCTTTCTTT
TRBD2,TRBJ2-7,16,-,TRBV11-2,CASSLGRTSGIYEQYF,TGTGCCAGCAGCTTGGGGAGGACTAGCGGGATCTACGAGCAGTACTTC
-,TRBJ1-2,12,-,TRBV29-1,CSVGSLSYGYTF,TGCAGCGTTGGTTCACTTTCCTATGGCTACACCTTC
-,TRBJ2-7,14,-,TRBV10-1,CASSDGGEIYEQYF,TGCGCCAGCAGTGACGGCGGCGAAATTTACGAGCAGTACTTC
-,TRBJ2-1,12,-,TRBV5-1,CASSPTVGEQFF,TGCGCCAGCAGCCCAACGGTGGGTGAGCAGTTCTTC
-,TRBJ1-4,14,-,TRBV4-1,CASSQGRGAEKLFF,TGCGCCAGCAGCCAAGGGCGAGGGGCAGAAAAACTGTTTTTT
-,TRBJ2-3,17,-,TRBV6-1,CASSEGLVSSSTDTQYF,TGTGCCAGCAGTGAAGGCCTCGTGAGCTCTAGCACAGATACGCAGTATTTT
-,TRBJ2-4,13,-,TRBV18,CASSPGEGNIQYF,TGTGCCAGCTCACCGGGGGAAGGGAACATTCAGTACTTC
-,TRBJ1-1,15,-,TRBV19,CASSTPGHGNTEAFF,TGTGCCAGTAGCACCCCTGGACACGGGAACACTGAAGCTTTCTTT
-,TRBJ2-3,14,-,TRBV28,CASTPEWHTDTQYF,TGTGCCAGCACCCCAGAGTGGCACACAGATACGCAGTATTTT
-,TRBJ2-1,12,-,TRBV6-1,CASSEVAREQFF,TGTGCCAGCAGTGAAGTCGCAAGGGAGCAGTTCTTC
-,TRBJ2-2,13,few,TRBV11-2,CASTKQGTGELFF,TGTGCCAGCACCAAACAGGGCACCGGGGAGCTGTTTTTT
-,TRBJ2-2,15,-,TRBV5-4,CASSLRTLGSGELFF,TGTGCCAGCAGCTTGCGTACTTTGGGCTCCGGGGAGCTGTTTTTT
-,TRBJ1-5,16,-,TRBV4-3,CASSQDRPGVNQPQHF,TGCGCCAGCAGCCAAGATCGCCCAGGAGTCAATCAGCCCCAGCATTTT
-,TRBJ1-6,15,once,TRBV9,CASSVTSSSNSPLHF,TGTGCCAGCAGCGTAACAAGCAGTTCCAATTCACCCCTCCACTTT
TRBD1,TRBJ1-2,13,-,TRBV7-2,CASSSDRLYGYTF,TGTGCCAGCAGCTCGGACAGGCTTTATGGCTACACCTTC
-,TRBJ1-1,15,-,TRBV6-5,CASSYRVGGNTEAFF,TGTGCCAGCAGTTACCGCGTGGGAGGGAACACTGAAGCTTTCTTT
-,TRBJ2-7,12,-,TRBV6-5,CASRRGGSKQYF,TGTGCCAGCCGGCGGGGAGGAAGTAAGCAGTACTTC
-,TRBJ1-1,12,-,TRBV7-9,CASSLERGEAFF,TGTGCCAGCAGCTTAGAACGGGGTGAAGCTTTCTTT
-,TRBJ2-1,16,-,TRBV14,CASSLQRRRTYNEQFF,TGTGCCAGCAGCCTCCAACGTCGGCGAACCTACAATGAGCAGTTCTTC
TRBD1,TRBJ2-2,15,-,TRBV30,CAWKDRGTSTGELFF,TGTGCCTGGAAGGACAGGGGGACAAGCACCGGGGAGCTGTTTTTT